This TCR beta chain derives from a study of cytomegalovirus exposure and HLA in healthy donors. V dropped 3 bases and J dropped 3 bases, with 9 bases sitting between them. The CDR3 covers 15 residues. From germline, CDR1 is SEHNR and CDR2 FQNEAQ (reference sequence). The PCR contained 60 Vbeta and 13 Jbeta primers. Per the original methods: Later analysis identified 80 million to 90 million unique TCR beta chains, about 10 million shared. Sequenced by immunoSEQ multiplex PCR; TCRdb stores in-frame clones only, minus some. The D gene and trimming were derived from the DNA, and the V and J assignments and clone size from that table. The repertoire consists of roughly 200,000 clones, with roughly 80% occurring once and the leading ten covering 1.7%.

The specimen was PBMCs. V gene TRBV7-9 combines with J gene TRBJ2-6; D possibly corresponds to TRBD1 (6 bases). The clonotype originates from a man aged 50 or older in good health and CMV-seronegative. DNA for the CDR3: TGTGCCAGCAGCTTGGGGGCAGATGGGGCCAACGTCCTGACTTTC. The encoded protein is CASSLGADGANVLTF.